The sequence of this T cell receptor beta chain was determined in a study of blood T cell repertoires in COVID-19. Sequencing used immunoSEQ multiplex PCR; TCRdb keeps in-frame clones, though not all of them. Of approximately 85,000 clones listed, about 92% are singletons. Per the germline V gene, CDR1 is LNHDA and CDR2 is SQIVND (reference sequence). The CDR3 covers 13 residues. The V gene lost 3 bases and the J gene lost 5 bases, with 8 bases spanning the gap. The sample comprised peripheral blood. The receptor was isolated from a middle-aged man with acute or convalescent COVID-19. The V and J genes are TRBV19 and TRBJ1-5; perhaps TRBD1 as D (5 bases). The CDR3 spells CASSIRGDQPQHF. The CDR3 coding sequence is TGTGCCAGTAGTATTCGGGGGGATCAGCCCCAGCATTTT. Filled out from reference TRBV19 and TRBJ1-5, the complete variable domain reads DGGITQSPKYLFRKEGQNVTLSCEQNLNHDAMYWYRQDPGQGLRLIYYSQIVNDFQKGDIAEGYSVSREKKESFPLTVTSAQKNPTAFYLCASSIRGDQPQHFGDGTRLSIL.